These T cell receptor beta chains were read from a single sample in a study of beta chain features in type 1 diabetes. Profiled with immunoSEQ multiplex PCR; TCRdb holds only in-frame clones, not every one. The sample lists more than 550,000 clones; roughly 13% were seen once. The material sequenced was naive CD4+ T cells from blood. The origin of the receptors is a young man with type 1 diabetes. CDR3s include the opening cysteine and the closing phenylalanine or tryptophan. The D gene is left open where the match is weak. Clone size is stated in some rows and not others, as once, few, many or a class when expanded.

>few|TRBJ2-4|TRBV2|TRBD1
TGTGCCAGCAGTGACGTCGGCAGGGGGCGCGAGAACATTCAGTACTTC
CASSDVGRGRENIQYF
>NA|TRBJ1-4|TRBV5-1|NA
TGCGCCAGCAGCGCATCGTTCTCAAATGAAAAACTGTTTTTT
CASSASFSNEKLFF
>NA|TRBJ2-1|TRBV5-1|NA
TGCGCCAGCAGCCCTACACAGGGAATCTGGGGTGAGCAGTTCTTC
CASSPTQGIWGEQFF
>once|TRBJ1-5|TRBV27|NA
TGTGCCAGCGGCCGGAGGGGCGGTCAGCCCCAGCATTTT
CASGRRGGQPQHF
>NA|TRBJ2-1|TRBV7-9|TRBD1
TGTGCCAGCAGCTTAGCCCAGACAGGGGAGCAGTTCTTC
CASSLAQTGEQFF
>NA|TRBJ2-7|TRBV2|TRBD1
TGTGCCAGCAGTCCCGGGACAGGGGCATACGAGCAGTACTTC
CASSPGTGAYEQYF
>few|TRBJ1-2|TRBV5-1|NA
TGCGCCAGCAGCCCCGGACGGTCTCCAAGCTACACCTTC
CASSPGRSPSYTF
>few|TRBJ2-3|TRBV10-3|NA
TGTGCCATCCAGGGGGGCAAGAAAGATACGCAGTATTTT
CAIQGGKKDTQYF
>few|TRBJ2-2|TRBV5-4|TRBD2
TGTGCCAGCAGCCGGAGCGGGGGGAACACCGGGGAGCTGTTTTTT
CASSRSGGNTGELFF
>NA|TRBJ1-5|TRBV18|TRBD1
TGTGCCAGCTCCTGGACAGGGGGCAATCAGCCCCAGCATTTT
CASSWTGGNQPQHF
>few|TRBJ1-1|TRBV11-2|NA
TGTGCCACGAGGGCCAGTCGCTGGAACACTGAAGCTTTCTTT
CATRASRWNTEAFF
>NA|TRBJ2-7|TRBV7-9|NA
TGTGCCAGCAGCTTAGCGGGGAGAGGCCTTGGGGTCTACGAGCAGTACTTC
CASSLAGRGLGVYEQYF
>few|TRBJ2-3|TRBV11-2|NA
TGTGCCAGCAGCGTTAGAGGGGGAGCGGCTAGCACAGATACGCAGTATTTT
CASSVRGGAASTDTQYF
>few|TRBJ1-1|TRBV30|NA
TGTGCCTGGAGTGTAACCAGGCCCACTGAAGCTTTCTTT
CAWSVTRPTEAFF
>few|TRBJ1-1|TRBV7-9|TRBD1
TGTGCCAGCAGCTCCGGGACAGAGAACACTGAAGCTTTCTTT
CASSSGTENTEAFF
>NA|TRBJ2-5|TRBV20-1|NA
TGCAGTGCTCGCTTGGAGACCCAGTACTTC
CSARLETQYF
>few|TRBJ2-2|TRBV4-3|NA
TGCGCCAGCAGCCGATTAACACCAGGAACCGGGGAGCTGTTTTTT
CASSRLTPGTGELFF
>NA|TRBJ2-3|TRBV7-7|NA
TGTGCTAGCAGCCGCGGACAGCACACAGATACGCAGTATTTT
CASSRGQHTDTQYF
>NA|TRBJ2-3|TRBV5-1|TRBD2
TGCGCCAGCAGTCCACCCGGGACTAGCTGGGATACGCAGTATTTT
CASSPPGTSWDTQYF
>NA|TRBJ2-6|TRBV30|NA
TGTGCCTGGGGGAAGTCTGGGGCCAACGTCCTGACTTTC
CAWGKSGANVLTF
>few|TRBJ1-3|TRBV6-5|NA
TGTGCCAGCAGTTACATGGCTTACTCTGGAAACACCATATATTTT
CASSYMAYSGNTIYF
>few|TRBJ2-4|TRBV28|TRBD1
TGTGCCAGCAGTTTTCTGGGACAGTATGGAAACATTCAGTACTTC
CASSFLGQYGNIQYF
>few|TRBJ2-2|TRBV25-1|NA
TGTGCCAGCAGACTCACCACCGGGGAGCTGTTTTTT
CASRLTTGELFF
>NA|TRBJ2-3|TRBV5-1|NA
TGCGCCAGCAGCTTGGGACCGATGCTATCAAATACGCAGTATTTT
CASSLGPMLSNTQYF
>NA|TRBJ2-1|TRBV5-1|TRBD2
TGCGCCAGCAGCTCCCTGGAAGCGGGAGATCATGAGCAGTTCTTC
CASSSLEAGDHEQFF
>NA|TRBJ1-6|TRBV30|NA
TGTGCCTGGAAAAAAGGGTTCACGTTACCCCTCCACTTT
CAWKKGFTLPLHF
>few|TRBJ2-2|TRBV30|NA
TGTGCCTGGGCCCGGGTGGCCGGGGAGCTGTTTTTT
CAWARVAGELFF
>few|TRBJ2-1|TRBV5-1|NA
TGCGCCAGCAGCTTGGTAATAGCGAGGGATGAGCAGTTCTTC
CASSLVIARDEQFF
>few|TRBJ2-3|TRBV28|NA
TGTGCCAGCAGTCTGGGACGTTCACTCGATACGCAGTATTTT
CASSLGRSLDTQYF
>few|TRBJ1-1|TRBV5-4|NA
TGTGCCAGCAGCTCCCAGGGACACTTGAACACTGAAGCTTTCTTT
CASSSQGHLNTEAFF
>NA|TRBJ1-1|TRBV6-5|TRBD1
TGTGCCAGCAGCCTGACAGGGGAGACTGAAGCTTTCTTT
CASSLTGETEAFF
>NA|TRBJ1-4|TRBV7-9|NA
TGTGCCAGCAGCTTGGGGCAGCTCAATGAAAAACTGTTTTTT
CASSLGQLNEKLFF
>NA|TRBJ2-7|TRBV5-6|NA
TGTGCCAGCAGCTTATGGAGGGAATACGAGCAGTACTTC
CASSLWREYEQYF
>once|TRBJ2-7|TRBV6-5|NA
TGTGCCAGCAGTTACGTAGCCACCCACGAGCAGTACTTC
CASSYVATHEQYF
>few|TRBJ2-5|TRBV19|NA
TGTGCCAGTAGTATTAGCATGGAGACCCAGTACTTC
CASSISMETQYF
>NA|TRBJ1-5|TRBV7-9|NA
TGTGCCAGCAGCTCGGCCTTATCTGCCCACAGCAATCAGCCCCAGCATTTT
CASSSALSAHSNQPQHF
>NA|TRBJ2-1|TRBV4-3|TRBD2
TGCGCCAGCAGCCCCGGCGGGGGGTACAATGAGCAGTTCTTC
CASSPGGGYNEQFF
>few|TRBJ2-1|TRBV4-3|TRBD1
TGCGCCAGCAGCCAGCCGGGACAGGGAGCCACCCAGTTCTTC
CASSQPGQGATQFF
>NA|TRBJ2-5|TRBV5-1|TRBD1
TGCGCCAGCAGCGACTCCGACAGGGGCCAGGGAGAGACCCAGTACTTC
CASSDSDRGQGETQYF
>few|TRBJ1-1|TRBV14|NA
TGTGCCAGCAGCCAAGATCGGTGGACGGTGAACACTGAAGCTTTCTTT
CASSQDRWTVNTEAFF
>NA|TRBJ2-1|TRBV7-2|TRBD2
TGTGCCAGCAGCTTATTTTATGCTAGCGGGAGCCATGTTTCCAATGAGCAGTTCTTC
CASSLFYASGSHVSNEQFF
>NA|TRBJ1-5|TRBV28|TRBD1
TGTGCCAGCAGTTTAGGGACAGCCGCCTTAGATAGCAATCAGCCCCAGCATTTT
CASSLGTAALDSNQPQHF
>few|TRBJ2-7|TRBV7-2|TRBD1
TGTGCCAGCAGCTTACAGGACAGGACCTACGAGCAGTACTTC
CASSLQDRTYEQYF
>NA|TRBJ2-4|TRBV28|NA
TGTGCCAGCAGTTTTGGGACACGGAACATTCAGTACTTC
CASSFGTRNIQYF
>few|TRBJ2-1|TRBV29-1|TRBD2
TGCAGCGTTGAACAGCTAGCGGGAGGCTCGTTAGGGCAGTTCTTC
CSVEQLAGGSLGQFF
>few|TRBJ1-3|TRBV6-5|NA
TGTGCCACACGACAGCCAGGAAGAAACACCATATATTTT
CATRQPGRNTIYF
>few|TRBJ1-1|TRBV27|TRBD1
TGTGCCAGCAGTTTCTGGGACAGGATCCCTGAAGCTTTCTTT
CASSFWDRIPEAFF
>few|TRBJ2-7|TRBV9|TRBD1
TGTGCCAGCAGCGTAGGGCCGGGACAGGGGCCCTACTACGAGCAGTACTTC
CASSVGPGQGPYYEQYF
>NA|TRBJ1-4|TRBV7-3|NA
TGTGCCAGCAGCTTAAATGGGGGATTCGGAGAAAAACTGTTTTTT
CASSLNGGFGEKLFF